This TCR beta chain was retrieved from a study of blood T cell repertoires in COVID-19. About the study: Collection of acute and convalescent COVID-19 samples took place in the United States, Italy and Spain. T cells, B-cell-depleted T cells, or PBMCs provided the cDNA or gDNA that served as material.

As handled by the study authors: Amplification of reference gene primers was used by the study to estimate nucleated cell counts. Clones were sequenced by immunoSEQ multiplex PCR, and TCRdb holds only the in-frame ones, with some missing. V and J calls and clone size are given by that table; D and trimming were obtained from the DNA. The data hold 250,000 or so clones, with 88% observed a single time. The material sequenced was peripheral blood. This clonotype was obtained from a woman in her fifties or sixties with acute or convalescent COVID-19.

This CDR3 reads CASSADRGRESYEQYF. For the CDR3, the DNA is TGTGCCAGCAGCGCGGACAGGGGGCGCGAATCCTACGAGCAGTACTTC. The chain combines TRBV9 with TRBJ2-7, with 11 bases that match TRBD1. The CDR3 sequence is 16 residues long. From germline, CDR1 is SGDLS and CDR2 YYNGEE. V dropped 3 bases and J dropped 1; count of bases not matched to a gene: 6.